This is a list of T cell receptor beta chains from one sample in a study of T cell responses to AZD1222 COVID-19 vaccine. Clones were sequenced by immunoSEQ multiplex PCR, and TCRdb holds only the in-frame ones, with some missing. Here the sample spans roughly 97,000 clones, 70% to 90% being singletons. Specimen: peripheral blood, collected on day 0 of AZD1222 vaccination. The source of these receptors is an adult in good health. The CDR3 runs from the conserved cysteine through the conserved F or W. Fields, in order: CDR3 DNA, CDR3 protein, clone size, D gene, V gene, J gene, CDR3 length. D genes are given only for firm matches. Some rows mark clone size as missing; the rest say once, few, many or name a class of expanded clone.

cdr3_nt: TGTGCCAGCAGCAAGGGCAGTCACGTGAGTATCGCGAACACCGGGGAGCTGTTTTTT
cdr3_aa: CASSKGSHVSIANTGELFF
clone_size: .
d_call: .
v_call: TRBV21-1
j_call: TRBJ2-2
cdr3_length: 19

cdr3_nt: TGTGCCAGCAGTGAAGTCAGGGGGTTTGGGCAAGAGACCCAGTACTTC
cdr3_aa: CASSEVRGFGQETQYF
clone_size: .
d_call: TRBD1
v_call: TRBV6-1
j_call: TRBJ2-5
cdr3_length: 16

cdr3_nt: TGTGCCAGCAGTGGACGGATAGCGGGGGCGACCGTTGAGACCCAGTACTTC
cdr3_aa: CASSGRIAGATVETQYF
clone_size: .
d_call: TRBD2
v_call: TRBV25-1
j_call: TRBJ2-5
cdr3_length: 17

cdr3_nt: TGCGCCAGCAGCCCGACAGGGGTTTCCACTGAAGCTTTCTTT
cdr3_aa: CASSPTGVSTEAFF
clone_size: .
d_call: TRBD1
v_call: TRBV5-1
j_call: TRBJ1-1
cdr3_length: 14

cdr3_nt: TGCGCCAGCAGCTCTCAAACAGGGGGAAGAGAAGAGACCCAGTACTTC
cdr3_aa: CASSSQTGGREETQYF
clone_size: many
d_call: TRBD1
v_call: TRBV5-1
j_call: TRBJ2-5
cdr3_length: 16

cdr3_nt: TGTGCCAGCAGTGAAATGCAGGGAGCGATGAACACTGAAGCTTTCTTT
cdr3_aa: CASSEMQGAMNTEAFF
clone_size: .
d_call: .
v_call: TRBV2
j_call: TRBJ1-1
cdr3_length: 16

cdr3_nt: TGTGCCAGCAGCTTGCGGGTGGGGGGAGAGCAGTACTTC
cdr3_aa: CASSLRVGGEQYF
clone_size: once
d_call: .
v_call: TRBV5-4
j_call: TRBJ2-7
cdr3_length: 13

cdr3_nt: TGTGCCAGCAGCTTAGCCCGAGAGGGTTGGACCTTC
cdr3_aa: CASSLAREGWTF
clone_size: .
d_call: .
v_call: TRBV7-9
j_call: TRBJ1-2
cdr3_length: 12

cdr3_nt: TGTGCCAGCAGTTTAGGGGCACAGGGTCCCTATCAGCCCCAGCATTTT
cdr3_aa: CASSLGAQGPYQPQHF
clone_size: .
d_call: .
v_call: TRBV27
j_call: TRBJ1-5
cdr3_length: 16

cdr3_nt: TGTGCCAGCAGCTTAGGGATAGCGGGGGATACGCAGTATTTT
cdr3_aa: CASSLGIAGDTQYF
clone_size: .
d_call: TRBD2
v_call: TRBV7-3
j_call: TRBJ2-3
cdr3_length: 14

cdr3_nt: TGTGCCAGTAGTACCCCCCCCGGGACAGGGGGCTGGCAAGATAGCAATCAGCCCCAGCATTTT
cdr3_aa: CASSTPPGTGGWQDSNQPQHF
clone_size: few
d_call: TRBD1
v_call: TRBV19
j_call: TRBJ1-5
cdr3_length: 21

cdr3_nt: TGTGCCAGCAGCCCTGATCTCCTATTAGGTAATGGCTACACCTTC
cdr3_aa: CASSPDLLLGNGYTF
clone_size: .
d_call: .
v_call: TRBV14
j_call: TRBJ1-2
cdr3_length: 15

cdr3_nt: TGTGCCAGCTCCCCCCCGACAGGGCTCACTGAAGCTTTCTTT
cdr3_aa: CASSPPTGLTEAFF
clone_size: .
d_call: TRBD1
v_call: TRBV18
j_call: TRBJ1-1
cdr3_length: 14

cdr3_nt: TGTGCCAGCAGCTTACGACAGGGTGCAGGAAACACCATATATTTT
cdr3_aa: CASSLRQGAGNTIYF
clone_size: .
d_call: TRBD1
v_call: TRBV11-2
j_call: TRBJ1-3
cdr3_length: 15

cdr3_nt: TGTGCCAGCAAGAGAGGCCATAGCTCCTACGAGCAGTACTTC
cdr3_aa: CASKRGHSSYEQYF
clone_size: .
d_call: .
v_call: TRBV11-2
j_call: TRBJ2-7
cdr3_length: 14

cdr3_nt: TGTGCCAGTAGTCTCCAGCAGGGGAACACCGGGGAGCTGTTTTTT
cdr3_aa: CASSLQQGNTGELFF
clone_size: once
d_call: .
v_call: TRBV19
j_call: TRBJ2-2
cdr3_length: 15

cdr3_nt: TGTGCCAGCAGTGAAAGATACGACGGACAAGGAGGCTACACCTTC
cdr3_aa: CASSERYDGQGGYTF
clone_size: .
d_call: .
v_call: TRBV6-1
j_call: TRBJ1-2
cdr3_length: 15

cdr3_nt: TGCGCCAGCAGCTTGGCCCTCAATCAGCCCCAGCATTTT
cdr3_aa: CASSLALNQPQHF
clone_size: .
d_call: .
v_call: TRBV5-1
j_call: TRBJ1-5
cdr3_length: 13

cdr3_nt: TGTGCCAGCTCACCAAACAGCCAATCTAACTATGGCTACACCTTC
cdr3_aa: CASSPNSQSNYGYTF
clone_size: .
d_call: .
v_call: TRBV18
j_call: TRBJ1-2
cdr3_length: 15

cdr3_nt: TGTGCCAGCAGTTTATCCGGGGACAGGGGGATCTACGAGCAGTACTTC
cdr3_aa: CASSLSGDRGIYEQYF
clone_size: .
d_call: TRBD1
v_call: TRBV27
j_call: TRBJ2-7
cdr3_length: 16

cdr3_nt: TGTGCCAGCAGCAGCGGGACAGCCAATTTCTACGCTTTCTTT
cdr3_aa: CASSSGTANFYAFF
clone_size: .
d_call: TRBD1
v_call: TRBV7-2
j_call: TRBJ1-1
cdr3_length: 14

cdr3_nt: TGTGCCAGTAGTGGGGGGACGAACTACGAGCAGTACTTC
cdr3_aa: CASSGGTNYEQYF
clone_size: .
d_call: .
v_call: TRBV19
j_call: TRBJ2-7
cdr3_length: 13

cdr3_nt: TGTGCCAGCAGCCAAGGACAGCCGAACACCGGGGAGCTGTTTTTT
cdr3_aa: CASSQGQPNTGELFF
clone_size: .
d_call: .
v_call: TRBV3-1/TRBV3-2
j_call: TRBJ2-2
cdr3_length: 15

cdr3_nt: TGTGCCAGTAGTCCGCGAGATTTCGCCCTGTCTGGCTACACCTTC
cdr3_aa: CASSPRDFALSGYTF
clone_size: .
d_call: .
v_call: TRBV19
j_call: TRBJ1-2
cdr3_length: 15

cdr3_nt: TGCGCCAGCAGCTTGGGGGCGCGGACTGAAGCTTTCTTT
cdr3_aa: CASSLGARTEAFF
clone_size: .
d_call: .
v_call: TRBV5-1
j_call: TRBJ1-1
cdr3_length: 13

cdr3_nt: TGTGCCAGCAGCTTAGTCGGGGGCCAAGAGACCCAGTACTTC
cdr3_aa: CASSLVGGQETQYF
clone_size: .
d_call: .
v_call: TRBV13
j_call: TRBJ2-5
cdr3_length: 14

cdr3_nt: TGTGCCAGCAGTCTAAACCATGAGCAGTTCTTC
cdr3_aa: CASSLNHEQFF
clone_size: .
d_call: .
v_call: TRBV12-3/TRBV12-4
j_call: TRBJ2-1
cdr3_length: 11

cdr3_nt: TGTGCCAGCAGCCCCGACAGGTATTATGGCTACACCTTC
cdr3_aa: CASSPDRYYGYTF
clone_size: .
d_call: .
v_call: TRBV5-5
j_call: TRBJ1-2
cdr3_length: 13

cdr3_nt: TGTGCCAGCAGCCCCGGGAGGGCCGGTTGGAAAAACATTCAGTACTTC
cdr3_aa: CASSPGRAGWKNIQYF
clone_size: .
d_call: TRBD2
v_call: TRBV11-3
j_call: TRBJ2-4
cdr3_length: 16

cdr3_nt: TGCGCCAGCAGCTTGGCCGGGCCCACAGATACGCAGTATTTT
cdr3_aa: CASSLAGPTDTQYF
clone_size: .
d_call: .
v_call: TRBV5-1
j_call: TRBJ2-3
cdr3_length: 14

cdr3_nt: TGTGCCAGCAGCAAACCAACCCTCATTGAGACCCAGTACTTC
cdr3_aa: CASSKPTLIETQYF
clone_size: once
d_call: .
v_call: TRBV21-1
j_call: TRBJ2-5
cdr3_length: 14

cdr3_nt: TGTGCCAGCAGCTACAGTGGAGCTTACAATGAGCAGTTCTTC
cdr3_aa: CASSYSGAYNEQFF
clone_size: .
d_call: .
v_call: TRBV6-5
j_call: TRBJ2-1
cdr3_length: 14

cdr3_nt: TGCAGCGGTGCTGGGGGGAGCGAGCAGTACTTC
cdr3_aa: CSGAGGSEQYF
clone_size: .
d_call: .
v_call: TRBV29-1
j_call: TRBJ2-7
cdr3_length: 11

cdr3_nt: TGTGCCAGCAGCCGTCAGGACAGGTCAGCCTACGAGCAGTACTTC
cdr3_aa: CASSRQDRSAYEQYF
clone_size: .
d_call: TRBD1
v_call: TRBV5-5
j_call: TRBJ2-7
cdr3_length: 15

cdr3_nt: TGTGCCAGCACCCCGGGACAGGGAAACTATGGCTACACCTTC
cdr3_aa: CASTPGQGNYGYTF
clone_size: .
d_call: TRBD1
v_call: TRBV28
j_call: TRBJ1-2
cdr3_length: 14

cdr3_nt: TGTGCCAGCAGCCCGGGACCCTTGAACAAGGAAGCTTTCTTT
cdr3_aa: CASSPGPLNKEAFF
clone_size: .
d_call: .
v_call: TRBV7-8
j_call: TRBJ1-1
cdr3_length: 14

cdr3_nt: TGTGCCAGCAGTGAAATGGCGGTTGGAGGGGGCTCCTACAATGAGCAGTTCTTC
cdr3_aa: CASSEMAVGGGSYNEQFF
clone_size: .
d_call: .
v_call: TRBV25-1
j_call: TRBJ2-1
cdr3_length: 18

cdr3_nt: TGTGCCAGCTCACCACAGGGAGACAACTATGGCTACACCTTC
cdr3_aa: CASSPQGDNYGYTF
clone_size: .
d_call: .
v_call: TRBV18
j_call: TRBJ1-2
cdr3_length: 14

cdr3_nt: TGTGCCAGCAACAAAAACACGAACACCGGGGAGCTGTTTTTT
cdr3_aa: CASNKNTNTGELFF
clone_size: many
d_call: .
v_call: TRBV9
j_call: TRBJ2-2
cdr3_length: 14

cdr3_nt: TGTGCCAGCAGTGAACTCCTAGGACTAGTGCTAGAGACCCAGTACTTC
cdr3_aa: CASSELLGLVLETQYF
clone_size: .
d_call: TRBD2
v_call: TRBV6-1
j_call: TRBJ2-5
cdr3_length: 16

cdr3_nt: TGCGCCAGCAGCTTGGATGGGGGTTCCTACAATGAGCAGTTCTTC
cdr3_aa: CASSLDGGSYNEQFF
clone_size: .
d_call: .
v_call: TRBV5-1
j_call: TRBJ2-1
cdr3_length: 15

cdr3_nt: TGTGCCAGCAGTTACCACCGGACAGGGGACTATGGCTACACCTTC
cdr3_aa: CASSYHRTGDYGYTF
clone_size: once
d_call: TRBD1
v_call: TRBV6-5
j_call: TRBJ1-2
cdr3_length: 15

cdr3_nt: TGTGCCAGCAGCGTGGGGGACAGCCCAACCTACGAGCAGTACTTC
cdr3_aa: CASSVGDSPTYEQYF
clone_size: .
d_call: TRBD1
v_call: TRBV9
j_call: TRBJ2-7
cdr3_length: 15

cdr3_nt: TGTGCCAGCTGGGCAGATAATAGCAATCAGCCCCAGCATTTT
cdr3_aa: CASWADNSNQPQHF
clone_size: .
d_call: .
v_call: TRBV2
j_call: TRBJ1-5
cdr3_length: 14

cdr3_nt: TGTGCCAGCAGGGGAACTGAAAAACTGTTTTTT
cdr3_aa: CASRGTEKLFF
clone_size: once
d_call: .
v_call: TRBV7-9
j_call: TRBJ1-4
cdr3_length: 11

cdr3_nt: TGTGCCAGCTCATCCAGACAGGATAATGAAAAACTGTTTTTT
cdr3_aa: CASSSRQDNEKLFF
clone_size: .
d_call: .
v_call: TRBV18
j_call: TRBJ1-4
cdr3_length: 14